These T cell receptor beta chains were read from a single sample in a study of blood T cell repertoires in COVID-19. Clones were read by immunoSEQ multiplex PCR, and TCRdb kept only the in-frame ones, dropping some. The data show some 180,000 clones, with about four fifths seen just once and 6% held by the top ten. Sequencing was carried out using peripheral blood. Receptor source: a woman aged 40 to 55 with COVID-19, enrolled during active disease. CDR3s include the opening cysteine and the closing phenylalanine or tryptophan. The order of the fields is J gene, D gene, V gene, clone size, CDR3 protein, CDR3 DNA. The D gene is left open where the match is weak. Clone size is given for some rows only: seen once, a few or many times, or a class if the clone is expanded.

J gene: TRBJ1-5; D gene: NA; V gene: TRBV27; clone size: NA; CDR3 protein: CASRGGGGNGPQHF; CDR3 DNA: TGTGCCAGCAGAGGGGGGGGAGGGAATGGGCCCCAGCATTTT
J gene: TRBJ2-1; D gene: TRBD1; V gene: TRBV7-9; clone size: NA; CDR3 protein: CASSGPTGLTYNEQFF; CDR3 DNA: TGTGCCAGCAGCGGCCCGACAGGGCTAACCTACAATGAGCAGTTCTTC
J gene: TRBJ2-5; D gene: TRBD2; V gene: TRBV19; clone size: NA; CDR3 protein: CASSGGTSGGPIGETQYF; CDR3 DNA: TGTGCCAGTAGTGGGGGGACTAGCGGGGGCCCAATCGGAGAGACCCAGTACTTC
J gene: TRBJ2-3; D gene: NA; V gene: TRBV6-5; clone size: NA; CDR3 protein: CASTLAGTDTQYF; CDR3 DNA: TGTGCCAGCACCCTGGCCGGCACAGATACGCAGTATTTT
J gene: TRBJ1-1; D gene: TRBD1; V gene: TRBV7-2; clone size: few; CDR3 protein: CASSLVSGGTEAFF; CDR3 DNA: TGTGCCAGCAGCTTAGTCTCAGGGGGCACTGAAGCTTTCTTT
J gene: TRBJ1-1; D gene: NA; V gene: TRBV19; clone size: NA; CDR3 protein: CASSLRGTEAFF; CDR3 DNA: TGTGCCAGTAGTCTCAGGGGAACTGAAGCTTTCTTT
J gene: TRBJ2-3; D gene: NA; V gene: TRBV7-9; clone size: once; CDR3 protein: CASSLVLLTDTQYF; CDR3 DNA: TGTGCCAGCAGCTTAGTATTACTCACAGATACGCAGTATTTT
J gene: TRBJ2-1; D gene: TRBD1; V gene: TRBV3-1/TRBV3-2; clone size: NA; CDR3 protein: CASSQGFGTGAMAGVYNEQFF; CDR3 DNA: TGTGCCAGCAGCCAAGGGTTTGGGACAGGGGCTATGGCCGGGGTCTACAATGAGCAGTTCTTC
J gene: TRBJ2-2; D gene: NA; V gene: TRBV6-5; clone size: NA; CDR3 protein: CASSYGLNTGELFF; CDR3 DNA: TGTGCCAGCAGTTACGGACTCAACACCGGGGAGCTGTTTTTT
J gene: TRBJ2-3; D gene: NA; V gene: TRBV9; clone size: NA; CDR3 protein: CASSVLAKGTDTQYF; CDR3 DNA: TGTGCCAGCAGCGTATTAGCTAAAGGCACAGATACGCAGTATTTT
J gene: TRBJ2-3; D gene: NA; V gene: TRBV5-1; clone size: NA; CDR3 protein: CASSPRDSRGSDTQYF; CDR3 DNA: TGCGCCAGCAGCCCAAGGGACTCCCGGGGATCGGATACGCAGTATTTT
J gene: TRBJ2-1; D gene: NA; V gene: TRBV24-1; clone size: NA; CDR3 protein: CATSDPGVTNEQFF; CDR3 DNA: TGTGCCACCAGTGATCCGGGGGTAACCAATGAGCAGTTCTTC
J gene: TRBJ1-1; D gene: NA; V gene: TRBV27; clone size: once; CDR3 protein: CASSLRSEGGAEAFF; CDR3 DNA: TGTGCCAGCAGTTTAAGATCAGAGGGAGGGGCTGAAGCTTTCTTT
J gene: TRBJ1-4; D gene: NA; V gene: TRBV5-4; clone size: NA; CDR3 protein: CASSLATGDNEKLFF; CDR3 DNA: TGTGCCAGCAGCTTGGCGACAGGCGATAATGAAAAACTGTTTTTT
J gene: TRBJ1-4; D gene: NA; V gene: TRBV4-3; clone size: NA; CDR3 protein: CASSQEARGALNEKLFF; CDR3 DNA: TGCGCCAGCAGCCAAGAAGCCCGGGGGGCGCTTAATGAAAAACTGTTTTTT
J gene: TRBJ2-7; D gene: NA; V gene: TRBV5-1; clone size: NA; CDR3 protein: CASSSGGGGYEQYF; CDR3 DNA: TGCGCCAGCAGCTCTGGAGGGGGCGGCTACGAGCAGTACTTC
J gene: TRBJ1-3; D gene: TRBD1; V gene: TRBV6-6; clone size: NA; CDR3 protein: CASRERGQGYPIF; CDR3 DNA: TGTGCCAGCCGGGAGAGGGGACAGGGGTACCCTATCTTT
J gene: TRBJ2-3; D gene: NA; V gene: TRBV2; clone size: NA; CDR3 protein: CASSDRPAGADTQYF; CDR3 DNA: TGTGCCAGCAGTGACCGCCCGGCCGGGGCAGATACGCAGTATTTT
J gene: TRBJ2-5; D gene: TRBD2; V gene: TRBV7-2; clone size: once; CDR3 protein: CASSSRLASQFETQYF; CDR3 DNA: TGTGCCAGCAGCTCCAGACTAGCGTCTCAATTTGAGACCCAGTACTTC
J gene: TRBJ2-3; D gene: NA; V gene: TRBV11-2; clone size: few; CDR3 protein: CASSPRSLGAHTQYF; CDR3 DNA: TGTGCCAGCAGCCCCCGAAGCCTGGGGGCACATACGCAGTATTTT
J gene: TRBJ2-7; D gene: NA; V gene: TRBV5-4; clone size: NA; CDR3 protein: CASSPANRAYEQYF; CDR3 DNA: TGTGCCAGCAGCCCCGCGAACAGGGCCTACGAGCAGTACTTC
J gene: TRBJ1-2; D gene: TRBD1; V gene: TRBV7-3; clone size: NA; CDR3 protein: CASSFSGTGPYGYTF; CDR3 DNA: TGTGCCAGCAGCTTCTCCGGGACAGGCCCCTATGGCTACACCTTC
J gene: TRBJ2-7; D gene: TRBD2; V gene: TRBV27; clone size: NA; CDR3 protein: CARSSGKSNEQYF; CDR3 DNA: TGTGCCAGATCTAGCGGGAAGAGCAACGAGCAGTACTTC
J gene: TRBJ1-5; D gene: NA; V gene: TRBV6-2/TRBV6-3; clone size: once; CDR3 protein: CASSYGPGRPNQPQHF; CDR3 DNA: TGTGCCAGCAGTTACGGGCCCGGGAGACCTAATCAGCCCCAGCATTTT
J gene: TRBJ1-4; D gene: NA; V gene: TRBV2; clone size: NA; CDR3 protein: CASSQEGYEKLFF; CDR3 DNA: TGTGCCAGCAGTCAGGAGGGGTATGAAAAACTGTTTTTT
J gene: TRBJ1-4; D gene: TRBD1; V gene: TRBV18; clone size: once; CDR3 protein: CASSPGTGNEKLFF; CDR3 DNA: TGTGCCAGCTCACCTGGGACAGGGAATGAAAAACTGTTTTTT